This T cell receptor beta chain is from a study of cytomegalovirus exposure and HLA in healthy donors. Germline V CDR1 and CDR2: MDHEN, SYDVKM. The CDR3 contains 15 residues. The germline V and J ends were trimmed by 6 bases and 1 base, with 16 bases remaining between them. Overall study findings and caveats: It was likely that a cluster of highly shared sequence variants was a sequencing artifact. The classifier reportedly diagnosed cytomegalovirus status with high sensitivity and specificity. Specific recognition of CMV antigens was confirmed in vitro for a few chains (all CMV-associated).

Worth noting for this clone: What it binds is not known.

Primers included in the PCR were 60 Vbeta and 13 Jbeta primers. TCRdb keeps only in-frame clones here, not all; method: immunoSEQ multiplex PCR. The repertoire has around 150,000 clones, about four fifths of them found once; the top ten carry about 4.3%. Those who donated were healthy bone marrow donors. V gene TRBV28 combines with J gene TRBJ2-7; TRBD1 might be the D (6 bases). This sequence originates from a man in his thirties or forties in good health. Specimen: PBMCs. CDR3 nucleotide sequence: TGTGCCAGCAGACCCCCAGGGGCGCGGTCCTACGAGCAGTACTTC. Residues: CASRPPGARSYEQYF.